This T cell receptor beta chain was sequenced during a study of molecular identifiers for immune sequencing clone quantification. This clonotype was observed at least ten times. The CDR3 consists of 13 residues. V was trimmed by 3 bases and J by 4 bases, leaving 9 bases between them. Preparation methods for the bulk TCR libraries were those previously described, with listed TCR primers. One entry per CDR3 protein, called by TCRdb with MiXCR from the PCR reads. The table lists about 640,000 distinct CDR3 sequences, around 20% of them singletons. Sequencing libraries of naive CD8 cells derived from about 20,000 to 1,000,000 sorted cells with 10%, 30% or 50% RNA.

The sample comprised naive CD8+ T cells from blood, with Jurkat cell RNA spiked in. Subset meaning: FACS-sorted CD8+CD4-CCR7+CD45RA+ naive T cells. The chain is built from TRBV12-3 or TRBV12-4 and TRBJ1-2; TRBD1 might be the D (5 bases). The receptor was isolated from a human donor in good health. Some libraries in this study had Jurkat cell RNA spiked in. As DNA, the CDR3 is TGTGCCAGCAGTTTCGGAGACAGCTATGGCTACACCTTC. Amino acid sequence: CASSFGDSYGYTF.